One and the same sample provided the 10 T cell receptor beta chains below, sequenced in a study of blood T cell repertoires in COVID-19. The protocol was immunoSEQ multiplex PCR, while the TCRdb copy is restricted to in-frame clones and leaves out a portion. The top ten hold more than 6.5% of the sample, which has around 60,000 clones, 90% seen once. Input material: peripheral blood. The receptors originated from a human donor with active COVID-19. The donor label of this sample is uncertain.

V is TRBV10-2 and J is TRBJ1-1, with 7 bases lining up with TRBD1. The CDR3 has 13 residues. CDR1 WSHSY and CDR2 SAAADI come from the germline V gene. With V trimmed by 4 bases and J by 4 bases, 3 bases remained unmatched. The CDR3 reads CASSGGGFTEAFF. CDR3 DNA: TGCGCCAGCAGTGGAGGGGGCTTCACTGAAGCTTTCTTT.

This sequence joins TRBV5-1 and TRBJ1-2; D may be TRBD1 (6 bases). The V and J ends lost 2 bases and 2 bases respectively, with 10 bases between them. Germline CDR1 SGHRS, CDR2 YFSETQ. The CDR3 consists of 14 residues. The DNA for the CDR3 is TGCGCCAGCAGCTTTAGCACAGGGAACTATGGCTACACCTTC. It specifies CASSFSTGNYGYTF.

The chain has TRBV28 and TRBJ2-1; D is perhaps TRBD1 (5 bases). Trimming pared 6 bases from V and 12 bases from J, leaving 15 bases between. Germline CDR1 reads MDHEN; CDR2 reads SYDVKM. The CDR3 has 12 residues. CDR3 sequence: CASRPNRQGQFF. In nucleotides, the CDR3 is TGTGCCAGCAGGCCCAATCGGCAGGGGCAGTTCTTC.

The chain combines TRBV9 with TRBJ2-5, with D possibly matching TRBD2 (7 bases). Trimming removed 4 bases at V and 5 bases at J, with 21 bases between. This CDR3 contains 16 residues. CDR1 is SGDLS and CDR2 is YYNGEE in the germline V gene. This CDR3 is CASSFRGALRGETQYF. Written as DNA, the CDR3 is TGTGCCAGCAGCTTCCGGGGGGCCCTTAGGGGGGAGACCCAGTACTTC.

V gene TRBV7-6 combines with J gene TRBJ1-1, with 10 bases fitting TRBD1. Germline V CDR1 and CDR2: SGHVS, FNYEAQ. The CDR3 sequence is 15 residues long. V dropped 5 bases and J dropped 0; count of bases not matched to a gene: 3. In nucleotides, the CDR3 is TGTGCCAGCAGCGTGGGACAGGGGATGAACACTGAAGCTTTCTTT. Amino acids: CASSVGQGMNTEAFF.

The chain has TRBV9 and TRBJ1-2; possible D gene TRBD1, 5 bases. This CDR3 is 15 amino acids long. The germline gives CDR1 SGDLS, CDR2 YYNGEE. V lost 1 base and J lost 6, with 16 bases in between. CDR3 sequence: CASSVFGGGLHGYTF. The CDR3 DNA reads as TGTGCCAGCAGCGTATTCGGGGGAGGGTTACATGGCTACACCTTC.

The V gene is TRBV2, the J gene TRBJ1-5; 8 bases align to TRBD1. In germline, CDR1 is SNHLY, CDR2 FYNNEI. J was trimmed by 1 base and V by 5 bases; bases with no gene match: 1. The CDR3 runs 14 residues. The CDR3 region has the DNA TGTGCCAGCAGTCCAGGGGGCAGCAATCAGCCCCAGCATTTT. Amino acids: CASSPGGSNQPQHF.

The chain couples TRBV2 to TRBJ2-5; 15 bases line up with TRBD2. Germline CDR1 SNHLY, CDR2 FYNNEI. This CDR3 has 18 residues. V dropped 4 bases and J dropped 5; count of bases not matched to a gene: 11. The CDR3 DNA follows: TGTGCCAGCAGTGTATTCCGGACTAGCGGGGGGGCCGGGGAGACCCAGTACTTC. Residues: CASSVFRTSGGAGETQYF.

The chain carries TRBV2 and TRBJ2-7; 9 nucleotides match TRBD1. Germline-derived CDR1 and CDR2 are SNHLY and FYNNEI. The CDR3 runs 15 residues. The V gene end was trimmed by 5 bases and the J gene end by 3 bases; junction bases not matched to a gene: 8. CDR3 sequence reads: CASSTPGTGSYEQYF. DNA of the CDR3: TGTGCCAGCAGTACCCCGGGGACAGGGAGCTACGAGCAGTACTTC.

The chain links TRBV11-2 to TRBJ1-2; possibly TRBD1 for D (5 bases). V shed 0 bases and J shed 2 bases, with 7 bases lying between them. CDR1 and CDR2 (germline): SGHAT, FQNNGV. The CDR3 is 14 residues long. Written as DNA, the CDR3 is TGTGCCAGCAGCTTAGAACGACAGAACTATGGCTACACCTTC. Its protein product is CASSLERQNYGYTF.